What follows are 10 T cell receptor beta chains derived from one specimen sequenced in a study of blood T cell repertoires in COVID-19. The assay was immunoSEQ multiplex PCR, and TCRdb's table has in-frame clones only and misses some. The sample lists about 140,000 clones, around four fifths occurring once. Input material: peripheral blood. These TCRs come from a man between 60 and 75 years old who had recovered from COVID-19.

V gene TRBV4-1 combines with J gene TRBJ2-2; 9 bases line up with TRBD1. Germline V CDR1 and CDR2: MGHRA, YSYEKL. J lost 3 bases, V lost 2 bases, and 4 bases had no gene match. This CDR3 is built from 16 residues. CDR3 in amino acids: CASSQTGTGHTGELFF. DNA of the CDR3: TGCGCCAGCAGCCAAACCGGGACAGGGCACACCGGGGAGCTGTTTTTT.

This sequence joins TRBV5-6 and TRBJ2-7; the match to TRBD2 covers 8 bases. CDR3 length: 16 residues. Germline CDR1 SGHDT, CDR2 YYEEEE. V trimming: 4 bases; J trimming: 4 bases; junction bases outside the gene matches: 13. Here the CDR3 DNA reads TGTGCCAGCAGCAGGACGGGGTCGGGAGGGTCTTACGAGCAGTACTTC. This gives the protein CASSRTGSGGSYEQYF. Combining the CDR3 with reference TRBV5-6 and TRBJ2-7 gives the whole variable domain DAGVTQSPTHLIKTRGQQVTLRCSPKSGHDTVSWYQQALGQGPQFIFQYYEEEERQRGNFPDRFSGHQFPNYSSELNVNALLLGDSALYLCASSRTGSGGSYEQYFGPGTRLTVT.

CDR3 protein: CASSFSGSTDTQYF. As DNA, the CDR3 is TGTGCCAGCAGTTTCTCGGGTAGCACAGATACGCAGTATTTT. The gene calls are TRBV27 and TRBJ2-3, with D uncertain. CDR1 is MNHEY and CDR2 is SMNVEV in the germline V gene (reference sequence). The CDR3 is 14 residues long. Deletions cut 3 bases from V and 0 bases from J, with 7 bases between.

Only a few counts were recorded for this clone. This chain uses TRBV10-3 with TRBJ1-2; D is uncertain. Looked up from germline, CDR1 is ENHRY and CDR2 is SYGVKD. Trimming cost V 5 bases and J 4 bases, with 11 bases left between them. The CDR3 is made up of 13 amino acids. For the CDR3, the DNA is TGTGCCATCAGTAAGGACGGACTCTATGGCTACACCTTC. Translation: CAISKDGLYGYTF.

V is TRBV10-3 and J is TRBJ2-7; D gene unclear. This CDR3 is built from 13 residues. CDR1 ENHRY and CDR2 SYGVKD come from the germline V gene. The V end was cut by 3 bases, the J end by 4 bases, with 10 bases between. The CDR3 sequence: CAISEGSRYEQYF. The CDR3 region has the DNA TGTGCCATCAGTGAAGGCAGCAGGTACGAGCAGTACTTC.

The V gene is TRBV4-2, the J gene TRBJ2-3; 11 bases are shared with TRBD2. Trimming took 4 bases from V and 1 from J; bases not matched to a gene: 7. The V gene's germline CDR1 is LGHNA and CDR2 YNFKEQ. The CDR3 is 17 amino acids. This CDR3 is CASSLLAGGPGTDTQYF. The CDR3 DNA reads as TGTGCCAGCAGCCTCTTAGCGGGAGGGCCCGGCACAGATACGCAGTATTTT.

CDR3 sequence: CASRLRRDSSTDTQYF. The DNA of the CDR3 is TGTGCCAGCAGACTGCGCAGGGATTCTAGCACAGATACGCAGTATTTT. V and J are TRBV5-8 and TRBJ2-3; tentative D call: TRBD1 (5 bases). Trimming cost V 5 bases and J 0 bases, with 16 bases left between them. Germline V gene data show CDR1 as SGHTS and CDR2 as YDEGEE. The CDR3 runs 16 residues.

CDR3 sequence (DNA): TGTGCCAGCAGCTTAGAACGGGGGTACAATGAGCAGTTCTTC. Translating it yields CASSLERGYNEQFF. V is TRBV11-2 and J is TRBJ2-1; D is perhaps TRBD2 (6 bases). Trimming shortened V by 0 bases and J by 4 bases, and 7 bases separated the two germline ends. The CDR3 length is 14 residues. The germline V gene has CDR1 SGHAT and CDR2 FQNNGV.

This sequence joins TRBV28 and TRBJ2-4; maybe TRBD1 (5 bases). V lost 3 bases to trimming and J lost 2 bases, with 8 bases between them. This CDR3 has 14 residues. Germline CDR1 is MDHEN and CDR2 is SYDVKM. This CDR3 is CASSLTATKNIQYF. CDR3 nucleotides: TGTGCCAGCAGTTTGACAGCCACCAAAAACATTCAGTACTTC.

The chain is built from TRBV20-1 and TRBJ2-5, with TRBD2 matching 9 bases. J lost 2 bases, V lost 3 bases, and 4 bases had no gene match. There are 14 residues in the CDR3. The germline V gene has CDR1 DFQATT and CDR2 SNEGSKA (reference sequence). The CDR3 DNA reads TGCAGTGCTAGTTGGCTAGCGGGACAAGAGACCCAGTACTTC. It is translated as CSASWLAGQETQYF.